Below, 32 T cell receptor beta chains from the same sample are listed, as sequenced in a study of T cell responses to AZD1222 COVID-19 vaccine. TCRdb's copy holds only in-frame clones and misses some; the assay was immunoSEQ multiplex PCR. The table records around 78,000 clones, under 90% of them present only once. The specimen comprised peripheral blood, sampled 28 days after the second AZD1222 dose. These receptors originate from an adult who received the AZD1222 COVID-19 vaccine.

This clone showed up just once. The CDR3 loop reads CAWSVNLRGTEIYGYTF. The CDR3 nucleotides read TGTGCCTGGAGTGTTAATCTAAGGGGGACAGAGATCTATGGCTACACCTTC. The chain is built from TRBV30 and TRBJ1-2; 7 bases are a match to TRBD1. V was clipped by 0 bases and J by 4 bases; unmatched bases: 14. Germline-derived CDR1 and CDR2 are GTSNPN and SVGIG (reference sequence). The CDR3 runs 17 residues.

Written as DNA, the CDR3 is TGTGCCAGCAGCCCTCGGACAGGGGGTAGTTCACCCCTCCACTTT. The encoded protein is CASSPRTGGSSPLHF. The chain joins TRBV14 to TRBJ1-6; 10 nucleotides align to TRBD1. Looked up from germline, CDR1 is SGHDN and CDR2 is FVKESK. The ends lost 4 bases at V and 9 bases at J; junction bases unmatched: 6. The CDR3 is made up of 15 amino acids.

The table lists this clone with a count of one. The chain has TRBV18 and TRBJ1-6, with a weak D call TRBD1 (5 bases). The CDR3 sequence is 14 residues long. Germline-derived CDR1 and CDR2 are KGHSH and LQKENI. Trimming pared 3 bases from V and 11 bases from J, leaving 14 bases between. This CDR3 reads CASSPTEVFPPLHF. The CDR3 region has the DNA TGTGCCAGCTCACCGACAGAGGTGTTTCCACCCCTCCACTTT.

The CDR3 spells CASSHPPLRQGKREQYF. The DNA of the CDR3 is TGCGCCAGCAGCCACCCCCCCCTGCGGCAGGGCAAGAGGGAGCAGTACTTC. V gene TRBV4-1 combines with J gene TRBJ2-7; a possible D gene is TRBD1 (5 bases). Trimming removed 3 bases at V and 7 bases at J, with 25 bases between. Germline CDR1 is MGHRA and CDR2 is YSYEKL. There are 17 residues in the CDR3.

CDR3 sequence (DNA): TGTGCCAGCAGGTCCTTCGGGGGCCCGGGTGGCGAGCAGTACTTC. Translation: CASRSFGGPGGEQYF. The chain recombines TRBV5-4 with TRBJ2-7; either TRBD1 or TRBD2 may fit D (6 bases each). CDR1 and CDR2 from the germline V gene are SGHNT and YYREEE (reference sequence). The CDR3 is made up of 15 amino acids. V lost 5 bases, J lost 6 bases, and 21 bases lay in between. Full variable domain (missing parts from reference TRBV5-4 and TRBJ2-7): ETGVTQSPTHLIKTRGQQVTLRCSSQSGHNTVSWYQQALGQGPQFIFQYYREEENGRGNFPPRFSGLQFPNYSSELNVNALELDDSALYLCASRSFGGPGGEQYFGPGTRLTVT.

This chain's CDR3 is CATSDPQGPESTDTQYF. DNA of the CDR3: TGTGCCACCAGTGACCCCCAGGGGCCAGAAAGCACAGATACGCAGTATTTT. V gene TRBV24-1 combines with J gene TRBJ2-3; tentatively, D is TRBD1 (6 bases). The V end lost 4 bases, the J end lost 0 bases, and 16 bases lay between the germline ends. This CDR3 is built from 17 residues. Looked up from germline, CDR1 is KGHDR and CDR2 is SFDVKD.

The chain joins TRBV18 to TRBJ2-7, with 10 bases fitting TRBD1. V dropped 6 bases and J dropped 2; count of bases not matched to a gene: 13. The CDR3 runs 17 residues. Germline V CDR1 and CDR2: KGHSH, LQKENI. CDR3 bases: TGTGCCAGCTCCCTAGCCCGACAGGGGGCGGCCGCCTACGAGCAGTACTTC. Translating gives CASSLARQGAAAYEQYF.

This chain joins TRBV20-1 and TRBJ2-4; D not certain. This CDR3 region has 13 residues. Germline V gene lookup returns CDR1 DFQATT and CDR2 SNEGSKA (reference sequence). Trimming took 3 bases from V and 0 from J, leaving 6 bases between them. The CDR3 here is CSASTLAKNIQYF. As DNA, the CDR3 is TGCAGTGCTAGTACGCTAGCCAAAAACATTCAGTACTTC.

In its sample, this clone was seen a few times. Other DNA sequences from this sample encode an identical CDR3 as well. CDR3: CASSQRYGYTF. The CDR3 DNA follows: TGTGCCAGCAGCCAAAGATATGGCTACACCTTC. The rearrangement links TRBV7-2 to TRBJ1-2; no clear D gene. CDR3 length equals 11 residues. Per the germline V gene, CDR1 is SGHTA and CDR2 is FQGNSA. V was cut by 5 bases and J by 5 bases, with 6 bases left in between.

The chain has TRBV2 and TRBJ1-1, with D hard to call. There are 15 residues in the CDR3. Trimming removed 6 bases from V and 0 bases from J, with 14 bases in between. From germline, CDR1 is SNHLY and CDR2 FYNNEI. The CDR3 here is CASRTDPMLNTEAFF. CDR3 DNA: TGTGCCAGCAGAACGGACCCCATGTTGAACACTGAAGCTTTCTTT. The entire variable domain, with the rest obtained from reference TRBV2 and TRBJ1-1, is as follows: EPEVTQTPSHQVTQMGQEVILRCVPISNHLYFYWYRQILGQKVEFLVSFYNNEISEKSEIFDDQFSVERPDGSNFTLKIRSTKLEDSAMYFCASRTDPMLNTEAFFGQGTRLTVV.

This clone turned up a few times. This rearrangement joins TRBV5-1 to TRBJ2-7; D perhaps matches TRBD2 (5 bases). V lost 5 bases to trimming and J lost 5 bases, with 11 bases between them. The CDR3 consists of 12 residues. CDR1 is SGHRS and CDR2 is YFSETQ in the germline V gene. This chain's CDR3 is CASRQTLDEQYF. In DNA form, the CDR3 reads TGCGCCAGCAGGCAGACACTAGACGAGCAGTACTTC.

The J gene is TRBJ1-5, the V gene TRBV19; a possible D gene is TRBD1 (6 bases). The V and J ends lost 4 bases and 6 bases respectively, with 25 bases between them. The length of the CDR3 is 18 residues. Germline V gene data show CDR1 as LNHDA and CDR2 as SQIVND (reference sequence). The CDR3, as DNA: TGTGCCAGTAGTACCCTCGTGGGGGGCCAACAATTTGCTCAGCCCCAGCATTTT. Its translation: CASSTLVGGQQFAQPQHF.

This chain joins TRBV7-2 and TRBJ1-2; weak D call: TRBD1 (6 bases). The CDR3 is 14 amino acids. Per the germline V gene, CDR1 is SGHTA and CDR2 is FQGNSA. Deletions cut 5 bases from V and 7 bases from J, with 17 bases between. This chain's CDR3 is CASSADARGGGYTF. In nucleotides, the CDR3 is TGTGCCAGCAGCGCCGACGCCAGGGGAGGTGGCTACACCTTC.

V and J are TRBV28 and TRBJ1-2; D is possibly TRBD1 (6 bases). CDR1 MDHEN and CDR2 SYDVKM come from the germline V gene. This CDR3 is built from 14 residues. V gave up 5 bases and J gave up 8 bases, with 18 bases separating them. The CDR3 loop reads CASSPPGTFEGYTF. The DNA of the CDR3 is TGTGCCAGCAGTCCCCCCGGGACATTCGAAGGCTACACCTTC.

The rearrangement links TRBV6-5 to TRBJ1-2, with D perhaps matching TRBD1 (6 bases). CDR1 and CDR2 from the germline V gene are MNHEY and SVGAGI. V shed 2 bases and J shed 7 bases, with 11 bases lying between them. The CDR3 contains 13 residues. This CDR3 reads CASSYGGRVGYTF. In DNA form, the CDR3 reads TGTGCCAGCAGTTACGGGGGGCGCGTTGGCTACACCTTC.

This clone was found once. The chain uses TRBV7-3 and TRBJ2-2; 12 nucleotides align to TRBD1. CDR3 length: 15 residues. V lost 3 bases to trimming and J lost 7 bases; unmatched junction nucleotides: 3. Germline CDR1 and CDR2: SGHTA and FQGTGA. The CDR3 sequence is CASSLGQGAHGELFF. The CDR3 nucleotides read TGTGCCAGCAGCTTGGGACAGGGGGCTCACGGGGAGCTGTTTTTT.

The CDR3 loop reads CASSPRVSAGGPFIQYF. In DNA form, the CDR3 reads TGTGCCAGCAGCCCCCGAGTGTCTGCGGGGGGGCCTTTTATTCAGTACTTC. The chain has TRBV3-1 (or the pseudogene TRBV3-2) and TRBJ2-5, with TRBD2 matching 9 bases. Germline V lookup: CDR1 LGHDT, CDR2 YNNKEL (reference sequence). The trim removed 4 bases at V and 11 bases at J, leaving 20 bases unmatched. The CDR3 is 17 residues long.

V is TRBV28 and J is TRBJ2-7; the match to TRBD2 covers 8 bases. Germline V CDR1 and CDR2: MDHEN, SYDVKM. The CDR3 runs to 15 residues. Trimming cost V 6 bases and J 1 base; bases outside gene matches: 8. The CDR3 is CASSRAGGSSYEQYF. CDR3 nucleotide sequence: TGTGCCAGCAGCCGTGCGGGGGGATCTTCCTACGAGCAGTACTTC.

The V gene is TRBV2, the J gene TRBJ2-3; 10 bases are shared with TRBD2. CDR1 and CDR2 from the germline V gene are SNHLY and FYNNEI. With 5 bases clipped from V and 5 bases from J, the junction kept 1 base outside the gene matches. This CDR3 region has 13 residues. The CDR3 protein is CASSTSGEDTQYF. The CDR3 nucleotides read TGTGCCAGCAGTACTAGCGGGGAAGATACGCAGTATTTT.

The CDR3 region has the DNA TGTGCCAGCAGCCACCAGGCAGCTTATGATTCACCCCTCCACTTT. This encodes CASSHQAAYDSPLHF. This rearrangement joins TRBV3-1 (or the pseudogene TRBV3-2) to TRBJ1-6, with no clear D. Between the trimmed V and J ends, which lost 3 bases and 8 bases, there was a span of 14 bases. Germline V gene sequence: CDR1 LGHDT, CDR2 YNNKEL (reference sequence). The CDR3 totals 15 residues.

For the CDR3, the DNA is TGTGCCAGCAGCCCAAGCTGGACTACCAATGAGCAGTTCTTC. It codes for CASSPSWTTNEQFF. This sequence joins TRBV11-3 and TRBJ2-1; a possible D gene is TRBD2 (6 bases). V lost 5 bases to trimming and J lost 6 bases, with 14 bases between them. The germline gives CDR1 SGHNT, CDR2 YENEEA. The CDR3 is made up of 14 amino acids.

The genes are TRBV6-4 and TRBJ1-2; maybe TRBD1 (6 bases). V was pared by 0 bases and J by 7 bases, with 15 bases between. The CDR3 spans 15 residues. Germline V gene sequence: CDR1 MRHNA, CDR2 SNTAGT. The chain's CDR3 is CASSDSMRGRGGYTF. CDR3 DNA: TGTGCCAGCAGTGACTCGATGAGGGGCAGGGGTGGCTACACCTTC.

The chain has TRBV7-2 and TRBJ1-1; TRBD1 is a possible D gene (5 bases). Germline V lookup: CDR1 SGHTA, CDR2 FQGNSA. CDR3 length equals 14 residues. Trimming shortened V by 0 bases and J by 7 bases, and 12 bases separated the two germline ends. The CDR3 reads CASSLAGRQYEAFF. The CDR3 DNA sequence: TGTGCCAGCAGCTTAGCGGGGCGGCAGTATGAAGCTTTCTTT. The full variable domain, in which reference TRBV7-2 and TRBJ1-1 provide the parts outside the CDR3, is GAGVSQSPSNKVTEKGKDVELRCDPISGHTALYWYRQSLGQGLEFLIYFQGNSAPDKSGLPSDRFSAERTGGSVSTLTIQRTQQEDSAVYLCASSLAGRQYEAFFGQGTRLTVV.

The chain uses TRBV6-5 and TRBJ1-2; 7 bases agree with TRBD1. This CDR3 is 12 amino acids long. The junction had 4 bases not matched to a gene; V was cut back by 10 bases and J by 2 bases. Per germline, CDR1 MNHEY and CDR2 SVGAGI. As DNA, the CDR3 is TGTGCCACCCAGACAGGGAACTATGGCTACACCTTC. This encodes CATQTGNYGYTF.

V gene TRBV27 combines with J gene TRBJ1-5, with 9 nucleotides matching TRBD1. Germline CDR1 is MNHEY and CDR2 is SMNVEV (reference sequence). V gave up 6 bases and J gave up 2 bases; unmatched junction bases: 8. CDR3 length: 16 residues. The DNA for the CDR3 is TGTGCCAGCAGCCCCGGGACAGGGAGGGGCAATCAGCCCCAGCATTTT. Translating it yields CASSPGTGRGNQPQHF.

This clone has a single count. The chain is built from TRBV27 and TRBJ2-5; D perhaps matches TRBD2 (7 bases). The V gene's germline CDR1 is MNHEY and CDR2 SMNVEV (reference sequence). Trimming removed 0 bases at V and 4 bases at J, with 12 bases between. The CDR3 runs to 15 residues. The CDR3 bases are TGTGCCAGCAGTTTATCGGGGGGGCGGGGAGAGACCCAGTACTTC. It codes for CASSLSGGRGETQYF.

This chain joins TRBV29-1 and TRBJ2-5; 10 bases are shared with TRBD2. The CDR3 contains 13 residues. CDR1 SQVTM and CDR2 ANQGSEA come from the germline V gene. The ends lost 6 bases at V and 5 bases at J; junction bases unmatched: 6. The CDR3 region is CSVPGLALETQYF. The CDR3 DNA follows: TGCAGCGTCCCGGGACTAGCGTTGGAGACCCAGTACTTC.

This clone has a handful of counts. CDR3 region: CASSDGRYGYTF. CDR3 DNA: TGTGCCAGCAGTGACGGTCGCTATGGCTACACCTTC. The chain joins TRBV6-4 to TRBJ1-2; D is undetermined. Germline CDR1 MRHNA, CDR2 SNTAGT. The CDR3 contains 12 residues. V shed 2 bases and J shed 4 bases, with 5 bases lying between them.

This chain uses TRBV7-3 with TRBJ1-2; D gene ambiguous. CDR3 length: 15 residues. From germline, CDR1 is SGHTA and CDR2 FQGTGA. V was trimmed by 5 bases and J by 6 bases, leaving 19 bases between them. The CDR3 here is CASSPNPTRAHGYTF. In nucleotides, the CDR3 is TGTGCCAGCAGCCCCAACCCAACCCGGGCTCATGGCTACACCTTC.

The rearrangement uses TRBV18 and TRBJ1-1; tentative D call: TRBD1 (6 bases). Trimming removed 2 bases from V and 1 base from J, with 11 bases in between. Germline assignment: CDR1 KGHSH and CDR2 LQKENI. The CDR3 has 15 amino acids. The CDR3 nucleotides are TGTGCCAGCTCACCAGCTCCCAGGGGGAACACTGAAGCTTTCTTT. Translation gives CASSPAPRGNTEAFF.

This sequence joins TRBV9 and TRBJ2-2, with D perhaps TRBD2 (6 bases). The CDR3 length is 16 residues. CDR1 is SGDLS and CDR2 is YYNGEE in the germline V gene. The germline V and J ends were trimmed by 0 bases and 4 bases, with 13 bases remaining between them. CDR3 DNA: TGTGCCAGCAGCGTAGAGGAGGGGTTACGCACCGGGGAGCTGTTTTTT. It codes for CASSVEEGLRTGELFF. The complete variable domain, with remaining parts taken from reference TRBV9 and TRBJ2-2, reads DSGVTQTPKHLITATGQRVTLRCSPRSGDLSVYWYQQSLDQGLQFLIQYYNGEERAKGNILERFSAQQFPDLHSELNLSSLELGDSALYFCASSVEEGLRTGELFFGEGSRLTVL.

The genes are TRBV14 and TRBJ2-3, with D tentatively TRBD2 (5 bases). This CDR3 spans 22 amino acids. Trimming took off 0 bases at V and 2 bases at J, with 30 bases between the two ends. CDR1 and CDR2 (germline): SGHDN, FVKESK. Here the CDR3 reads CASSQDRWRVWPGTSITDTQYF. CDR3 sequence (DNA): TGTGCCAGCAGCCAAGATCGATGGCGGGTGTGGCCGGGAACGTCCATCACAGATACGCAGTATTTT.